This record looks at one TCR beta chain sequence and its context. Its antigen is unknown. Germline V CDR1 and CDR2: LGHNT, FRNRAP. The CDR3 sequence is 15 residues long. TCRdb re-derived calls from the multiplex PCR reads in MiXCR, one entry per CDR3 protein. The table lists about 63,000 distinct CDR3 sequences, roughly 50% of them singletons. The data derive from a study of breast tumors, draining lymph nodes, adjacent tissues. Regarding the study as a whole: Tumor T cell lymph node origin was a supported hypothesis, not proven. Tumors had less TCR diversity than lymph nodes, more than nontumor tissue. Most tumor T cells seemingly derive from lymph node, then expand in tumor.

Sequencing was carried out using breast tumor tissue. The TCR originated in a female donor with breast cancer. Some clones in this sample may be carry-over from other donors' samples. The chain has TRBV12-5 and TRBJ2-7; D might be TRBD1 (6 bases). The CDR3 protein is CASSALTGTPYEQYF. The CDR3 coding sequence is TGTGCCAGCAGTGCCCTGACAGGTACCCCCTACGAGCAGTACTTC.